These T cell receptor beta chains were read from a single sample in a study of blood T cell repertoires in COVID-19. Repertoires were generated with immunoSEQ multiplex PCR, while TCRdb's copy carries only in-frame clones and drops some. The sample holds about 670,000 clones, about nine tenths seen once. Specimen: peripheral blood. The receptor set was obtained from a young woman with acute or convalescent COVID-19. CDR3s include the opening cysteine and the closing phenylalanine or tryptophan. The D gene is left open where the match is weak. A clone size is listed for some rows: how often the clone was seen (once, few, many), or a class if it is expanded.

TRBV6-5	NA	NA	TRBJ2-3	CASSYVTGPDTQYF	TGTGCCAGCAGTTACGTTACAGGTCCAGATACGCAGTATTTT
TRBV29-1	NA	few	TRBJ1-5	CSVSSGRTRDQPQHF	TGCAGCGTTTCGTCGGGCAGGACAAGAGATCAGCCCCAGCATTTT
TRBV24-1	NA	NA	TRBJ1-2	CATQPTGPTNYGYTF	TGTGCCACACAGCCAACAGGGCCGACCAACTATGGCTACACCTTC
TRBV4-2	NA	NA	TRBJ1-1	CASSRHPGDAEAFF	TGTGCCAGCAGCCGCCATCCGGGGGACGCTGAAGCTTTCTTT
TRBV18	NA	NA	TRBJ2-6	CASSPGFSSGANVLTF	TGTGCCAGCTCACCAGGTTTTAGCTCTGGGGCCAACGTCCTGACTTTC
TRBV7-9	TRBD1	NA	TRBJ2-7	CASGTGASYEQYF	TGTGCCAGCGGGACAGGGGCGTCCTACGAGCAGTACTTC
TRBV29-1	NA	NA	TRBJ2-6	CSFLGQSLSGANVLTF	TGCAGCTTCTTGGGCCAGTCACTCTCTGGGGCCAACGTCCTGACTTTC
TRBV7-2	TRBD1	NA	TRBJ2-1	CASSLSGIQGEQFF	TGTGCCAGCAGCTTATCAGGAATACAGGGGGAGCAGTTCTTC
TRBV15	TRBD1	few	TRBJ1-5	CATSRDLEAGGYQPQHF	TGTGCCACCAGCAGAGATCTTGAGGCAGGGGGGTATCAGCCCCAGCATTTT
TRBV5-1	NA	NA	TRBJ1-6	CASSLAPGKEAPLHF	TGCGCCAGCAGCTTGGCCCCCGGGAAGGAGGCACCCCTCCACTTT
TRBV13	TRBD1	NA	TRBJ1-6	CASSLVGTGYNSPLHF	TGTGCCAGCAGCCTGGTGGGGACAGGCTATAATTCACCCCTCCACTTT
TRBV9	NA	NA	TRBJ2-2	CASSPRGTDTGELFF	TGTGCCAGCAGCCCCCGGGGGACAGACACCGGGGAGCTGTTTTTT
TRBV6-2/TRBV6-3	NA	NA	TRBJ1-5	CASSAGAVGHQPQHF	TGTGCCAGCAGTGCTGGGGCAGTTGGACATCAGCCCCAGCATTTT
TRBV3-1/TRBV3-2	TRBD1	once	TRBJ1-1	CASSRSGTGASMAFF	TGTGCCAGCAGCCGCTCCGGGACAGGGGCTAGTATGGCTTTCTTT
TRBV7-3	NA	NA	TRBJ2-7	CASSLFAGYEQYF	TGTGCCAGCAGCTTATTCGCGGGGTACGAGCAGTACTTC
TRBV5-1	NA	NA	TRBJ2-1	CASSLAGEQFF	TGCGCCAGCAGCTTGGCGGGGGAGCAGTTCTTC
TRBV6-2/TRBV6-3	NA	once	TRBJ1-2	CASSQRQFLVDYGYTF	TGTGCCAGCAGTCAGCGACAGTTTCTAGTGGACTATGGCTACACCTTC
TRBV2	NA	NA	TRBJ1-4	CASSAGVGNEKLFF	TGTGCCAGCAGTGCAGGGGTTGGGAATGAAAAACTGTTTTTT
TRBV10-2	TRBD2	NA	TRBJ2-5	CASREGGGAWETQYF	TGCGCCAGCAGAGAAGGCGGGGGGGCCTGGGAGACCCAGTACTTC
TRBV7-2	TRBD1	few	TRBJ2-7	CASSSDRVLSYEQYF	TGTGCCAGCAGCTCGGACAGGGTATTGTCCTACGAGCAGTACTTC
TRBV5-1	TRBD1	few	TRBJ1-2	CASSMDRVYGYTF	TGCGCCAGCAGTATGGACAGGGTTTATGGCTACACCTTC
TRBV19	NA	NA	TRBJ2-7	CASSPWFNRESSYEQYF	TGTGCCAGTAGCCCATGGTTCAACAGGGAAAGTTCCTACGAGCAGTACTTC
TRBV19	TRBD1	NA	TRBJ2-7	CASSAGTGVEQYF	TGTGCCAGTAGTGCCGGGACAGGGGTCGAGCAGTACTTC
TRBV27	NA	once	TRBJ1-5	CASSSGTNYKPQHF	TGTGCCAGCAGTTCGGGGACAAACTATAAGCCCCAGCATTTT
TRBV19	TRBD1	NA	TRBJ2-1	CASSIGTGYNEQFF	TGTGCCAGTAGTATAGGGACAGGGTACAATGAGCAGTTCTTC
TRBV25-1	TRBD1	NA	TRBJ2-2	CASSGPGGRTGELFF	TGTGCCAGCAGTGGCCCAGGGGGCCGAACCGGGGAGCTGTTTTTT
TRBV11-2	TRBD1	NA	TRBJ1-1	CASSFPLTGENTEAFF	TGTGCCAGCAGCTTCCCCCTCACAGGGGAGAACACTGAAGCTTTCTTT
TRBV4-1	NA	once	TRBJ2-3	CASSQERGPDTQYF	TGCGCCAGCAGCCAAGAGCGGGGCCCAGATACGCAGTATTTT
TRBV5-1	NA	once	TRBJ2-3	CASSLDSRGDTQYF	TGCGCCAGCAGCTTGGACAGCCGTGGGGATACGCAGTATTTT
TRBV21-1	NA	NA	TRBJ1-5	CAIIPGQTLRPQHF	TGTGCCATTATCCCGGGACAGACTCTTCGGCCCCAGCATTTT
TRBV9	NA	NA	TRBJ1-1	CASSVGGSSEAFF	TGTGCCAGCAGCGTAGGCGGATCTTCTGAAGCTTTCTTT
TRBV6-4	NA	NA	TRBJ2-1	CASSDSMVSSYNEQFF	TGTGCCAGCAGTGACTCCATGGTGAGCTCCTACAATGAGCAGTTCTTC
TRBV27	NA	NA	TRBJ1-3	CASSEAGLSSGNTIYF	TGTGCCAGCAGTGAGGCGGGACTGAGCTCTGGAAACACCATATATTTT
TRBV5-6	NA	NA	TRBJ1-2	CASSLIGEEGYTF	TGTGCCAGCAGCTTGATCGGGGAGGAGGGCTACACCTTC
TRBV5-6	NA	NA	TRBJ2-3	CASSLFRTIGYTQYF	TGTGCCAGCAGCTTGTTTAGGACTATCGGATATACGCAGTATTTT
TRBV30	NA	NA	TRBJ1-4	CAWSFGTNTEKLFF	TGTGCCTGGAGTTTTGGGACAAACACTGAAAAACTGTTTTTT
TRBV4-2	NA	NA	TRBJ2-7	CASSPATVSGEQYF	TGTGCCAGCAGCCCCGCTACAGTGTCTGGCGAGCAGTACTTC
TRBV6-5	TRBD1	NA	TRBJ2-2	CASSYSGTGWSGELFF	TGTGCCAGCAGTTACTCGGGGACAGGGTGGTCCGGGGAGCTGTTTTTT
TRBV25-1	NA	NA	TRBJ1-5	CASSEEGVSQPQHF	TGTGCCAGCAGTGAGGAAGGGGTGAGTCAGCCCCAGCATTTT
TRBV7-9	NA	NA	TRBJ1-5	CASSLGDYSNQPQHF	TGTGCCAGCAGCTTAGGCGATTATAGCAATCAGCCCCAGCATTTT
TRBV4-3	TRBD1	NA	TRBJ2-7	CASSQSATGGFFGEQYF	TGCGCCAGCAGCCAAAGTGCCACAGGGGGCTTTTTTGGAGAGCAGTACTTC
TRBV24-1	NA	NA	TRBJ1-2	CATSDLQGYTF	TGTGCCACCAGTGATTTGCAGGGCTACACCTTC
TRBV29-1	TRBD2	NA	TRBJ2-5	CSVSPGGVGETQYF	TGCAGCGTAAGCCCCGGGGGGGTCGGAGAGACCCAGTACTTC
TRBV11-3	NA	NA	TRBJ2-1	CASSLGSGNEQFF	TGTGCCAGCAGCTTAGGGAGTGGAAATGAGCAGTTCTTC
TRBV5-1	TRBD1	NA	TRBJ2-7	CASSLDTGGYLKAYEQYF	TGCGCCAGCAGCTTGGACACAGGGGGTTACCTTAAGGCCTACGAGCAGTACTTC
TRBV4-3	NA	NA	TRBJ1-2	CASSQDRVSLNYGYTF	TGCGCCAGCAGCCAAGATCGGGTCAGCCTTAACTATGGCTACACCTTC
TRBV3-1/TRBV3-2	NA	NA	TRBJ1-1	CASSQEAIRGNTEAFF	TGTGCCAGCAGCCAAGAGGCTATTAGGGGAAACACTGAAGCTTTCTTT
TRBV5-4	TRBD2	once	TRBJ2-3	CASSLGLAAPDTQYF	TGTGCCAGCAGCTTGGGGCTAGCGGCTCCAGATACGCAGTATTTT
TRBV5-4	NA	NA	TRBJ1-1	CASSLGRGYTEAFF	TGTGCCAGCAGCTTGGGTCGGGGGTATACTGAAGCTTTCTTT
TRBV19	TRBD1	NA	TRBJ1-1	CASSSRQGRGRNTEAFF	TGTGCCAGTAGTTCAAGACAGGGGCGAGGGAGGAACACTGAAGCTTTCTTT
TRBV9	NA	few	TRBJ1-6	CASSVSGSSYNSPLHF	TGTGCCAGCAGCGTTTCGGGGAGCTCCTATAATTCACCCCTCCACTTT
TRBV6-2/TRBV6-3	TRBD2	NA	TRBJ2-1	CASSFGTRNEQFF	TGTGCCAGCAGTTTTGGGACTAGAAATGAGCAGTTCTTC
TRBV12-5	NA	NA	TRBJ1-6	CASGLVEGQLFINSPLHF	TGTGCTAGTGGTTTGGTAGAAGGACAGCTTTTTATTAATTCACCCCTCCACTTT
TRBV7-8	NA	NA	TRBJ1-2	CASSSDRRSGYTF	TGTGCCAGCAGCTCCGACAGGAGAAGTGGCTACACCTTC
TRBV30	TRBD2	NA	TRBJ2-1	CAWSGAGDHNEQFF	TGTGCCTGGAGTGGAGCGGGAGACCACAATGAGCAGTTCTTC
TRBV3-1/TRBV3-2	TRBD2	NA	TRBJ2-2	CASSQGSGAEELFF	TGTGCCAGCAGCCAAGGTAGCGGGGCCGAGGAGCTGTTTTTT
TRBV24-1	NA	NA	TRBJ1-4	CATSVNWRKEKLFF	TGTGCCACCAGTGTGAACTGGCGGAAGGAAAAACTGTTTTTT
TRBV12-5	NA	NA	TRBJ1-3	CASGLVFTADTIYF	TGTGCTAGTGGTTTGGTATTTACGGCGGACACCATATATTTT
TRBV14	TRBD1	NA	TRBJ1-5	CASNGRGRYNQPQHF	TGTGCCAGCAATGGCAGGGGGAGGTACAATCAGCCCCAGCATTTT
TRBV6-5	NA	NA	TRBJ1-3	CASSYSAGSPGNTIYF	TGTGCCAGCAGTTACTCGGCAGGGTCCCCTGGAAACACCATATATTTT